These T cell receptor beta chains were read from a single sample in a study of T cell changes during pregnancy in multiple sclerosis. Sequenced by immunoSEQ multiplex PCR; TCRdb stores in-frame clones only, minus some. This table holds 50,000 to 60,000 clones, approximately 91% found once. Here the sequenced sample was peripheral blood, taken after pregnancy. The receptors shown here come from a female donor with multiple sclerosis, enrolled in a pregnancy study. Each CDR3 is given with its conserved first and last residue. The D gene is left open where the match is weak. Only some rows state a clone size, as once, few, many or a class for expanded clones.

V gene,clone size,D gene,J gene,CDR3 protein,CDR3 DNA
TRBV28,-,-,TRBJ1-2,CASSLSGGYTF,TGTGCCAGCAGTTTATCAGGCGGCTACACCTTC
TRBV30,-,TRBD1,TRBJ1-1,CAWSVHRGQEYAEAFF,TGTGCCTGGAGTGTACATAGGGGGCAAGAGTATGCTGAAGCTTTCTTT
TRBV7-2,once,TRBD2,TRBJ2-7,CASSLAVLAGGSYEQYF,TGTGCCAGCAGCTTAGCGGTCCTAGCGGGGGGGTCCTACGAGCAGTACTTC
TRBV30,-,-,TRBJ1-1,CAWGYLRGTEAFF,TGTGCCTGGGGGTATCTCCGAGGGACTGAAGCTTTCTTT
TRBV15,-,-,TRBJ1-1,CATSRPTQGMHTEAFF,TGTGCCACCAGCAGACCTACCCAGGGTATGCACACTGAAGCTTTCTTT
TRBV18,-,-,TRBJ2-7,CASSPARGFYEQYF,TGTGCCAGCTCACCGGCGCGGGGCTTCTACGAGCAGTACTTC
TRBV2,-,TRBD1,TRBJ1-2,CASRGDSPNYGYTF,TGTGCCAGCAGAGGGGACAGCCCCAACTATGGCTACACCTTC
TRBV15,-,-,TRBJ2-5,CATSSRNTIEETQYF,TGTGCCACCAGCAGTAGGAACACTATCGAAGAGACCCAGTACTTC
TRBV5-8,-,TRBD2,TRBJ2-1,CASPLPSGPNNEQFF,TGTGCCAGCCCGCTTCCTAGCGGGCCAAACAATGAGCAGTTCTTC
TRBV30,-,-,TRBJ1-4,CAWATGTTNEKLFF,TGTGCCTGGGCCACAGGGACAACTAATGAAAAACTGTTTTTT
TRBV4-1,-,-,TRBJ1-5,CASSQPTDNQPQHF,TGCGCCAGCAGCCAGCCGACAGACAATCAGCCCCAGCATTTT
TRBV19,-,TRBD1,TRBJ1-5,CASSADRGNQPQHF,TGTGCCAGTAGTGCGGACAGGGGCAATCAGCCCCAGCATTTT
TRBV2,-,TRBD2,TRBJ2-7,CASSAGRVTYEQYF,TGTGCCAGCAGTGCGGGGAGGGTTACCTACGAGCAGTACTTC
TRBV30,-,-,TRBJ1-5,CAWSYGAWPQHF,TGTGCCTGGAGTTATGGGGCTTGGCCCCAGCATTTT
TRBV28,few,TRBD1,TRBJ1-1,CASGGTANTEAFF,TGTGCCAGCGGCGGGACAGCGAACACTGAAGCTTTCTTT
TRBV19,-,-,TRBJ1-5,CASSMLSDQPQHF,TGTGCCAGTAGTATGCTTTCGGATCAGCCCCAGCATTTT
TRBV27,-,-,TRBJ1-5,CASSLRGMWNQPQHF,TGTGCCAGCAGTTTACGGGGTATGTGGAATCAGCCCCAGCATTTT
TRBV28,once,TRBD2,TRBJ2-2,CASSSGLAGDEVAGELFF,TGTGCCAGCAGTTCCGGACTAGCGGGGGATGAAGTGGCCGGGGAGCTGTTTTTT
TRBV13,-,TRBD1,TRBJ1-2,CASTGDRGVYGYTF,TGTGCCAGCACGGGGGACAGGGGAGTCTATGGCTACACCTTC
TRBV11-2,-,-,TRBJ1-1,CASSLVTGPRNTEAFF,TGTGCCAGCAGCTTAGTTACAGGTCCCAGGAACACTGAAGCTTTCTTT
TRBV7-3,-,-,TRBJ2-2,CASSLSGAGELFF,TGTGCCAGCAGCTTATCAGGGGCCGGGGAGCTGTTTTTT
TRBV30,-,TRBD2,TRBJ2-1,CAWSIGTSGGAYNEQFF,TGTGCCTGGAGTATCGGGACTAGCGGGGGGGCCTACAATGAGCAGTTCTTC
TRBV19,-,TRBD1,TRBJ1-5,CASSIGTGRSNQPQHF,TGTGCCAGTAGTATAGGGACAGGGCGAAGCAATCAGCCCCAGCATTTT
TRBV5-1,-,-,TRBJ2-7,CASSLAGTGYEQYF,TGCGCCAGCAGCTTGGCCGGAACGGGCTACGAGCAGTACTTC
TRBV9,-,-,TRBJ1-2,CASSVGIGGEDNYGYTF,TGTGCCAGCAGCGTAGGAATCGGGGGGGAGGACAACTATGGCTACACCTTC
TRBV9,-,TRBD2,TRBJ2-5,CASSVESGGGRTQYF,TGTGCCAGCAGCGTAGAATCCGGCGGGGGGCGGACCCAGTACTTC
TRBV21-1,-,-,TRBJ1-1,CATQGRRNTEAFF,TGTGCCACCCAGGGAAGACGGAACACTGAAGCTTTCTTT
TRBV10-3,-,-,TRBJ1-1,CAISEGGALGSATEAFF,TGTGCCATCAGTGAGGGGGGGGCCCTCGGGTCCGCCACTGAAGCTTTCTTT
TRBV5-1,once,-,TRBJ1-1,CASSFQGGGDEAFF,TGCGCCAGCAGCTTCCAGGGTGGGGGGGATGAAGCTTTCTTT
TRBV5-6,once,-,TRBJ1-2,CASSFTGSDGYTF,TGTGCCAGCAGCTTCACAGGGTCTGACGGCTACACCTTC
TRBV14,-,-,TRBJ2-7,CASSQVPPQWGVIYEQYF,TGTGCCAGCAGCCAAGTCCCGCCCCAGTGGGGGGTCATCTACGAGCAGTACTTC
TRBV28,-,-,TRBJ1-1,CASSSNRQANTEAFF,TGTGCCAGCAGTTCAAATCGACAGGCGAACACTGAAGCTTTCTTT
TRBV6-1,-,-,TRBJ2-7,CASRGTADEQYF,TGTGCCAGCAGGGGGACTGCTGACGAGCAGTACTTC
TRBV19,-,TRBD1,TRBJ1-2,CASSWDRGNYGYTF,TGTGCCAGTAGCTGGGACAGGGGCAACTATGGCTACACCTTC
TRBV10-3,-,TRBD2,TRBJ2-2,CAVLQVAGLNTGELFF,TGTGCAGTCTTGCAAGTAGCGGGCCTTAACACCGGGGAGCTGTTTTTT
TRBV6-5,-,TRBD1,TRBJ1-2,CASSYSQGARRGYTF,TGTGCCAGCAGTTACTCTCAGGGGGCCCGCCGGGGCTACACCTTC
TRBV5-1,-,-,TRBJ1-1,CASSLTGQSNTEAFF,TGCGCCAGCAGCTTGACTGGACAGTCGAACACTGAAGCTTTCTTT
TRBV4-3,-,-,TRBJ1-1,CASSRLQTGGAEAFF,TGCGCCAGCAGCCGACTCCAGACAGGTGGGGCTGAAGCTTTCTTT
TRBV4-1,-,TRBD1,TRBJ1-5,CASSLMTGTQPQHF,TGCGCCAGCAGCCTCATGACAGGGACCCAGCCCCAGCATTTT
TRBV15,-,-,TRBJ2-1,CATSGEGEQFF,TGTGCCACCAGCGGCGAGGGTGAGCAGTTCTTC
TRBV5-6,-,-,TRBJ1-5,CASSLGGSSQPQHF,TGTGCCAGCAGCTTGGGAGGGAGCAGTCAGCCCCAGCATTTT
TRBV6-1,-,TRBD2,TRBJ2-5,CASSAFGRGGSQTQYF,TGTGCCAGCAGTGCGTTCGGGCGGGGGGGCTCTCAGACCCAGTACTTC
TRBV30,-,-,TRBJ1-5,CAWSEGGTLNQPQHF,TGTGCCTGGAGTGAAGGAGGGACCCTCAATCAGCCCCAGCATTTT
TRBV30,-,-,TRBJ1-1,CAWIPQGYTEAFF,TGTGCCTGGATTCCTCAGGGTTACACTGAAGCTTTCTTT
TRBV4-3,-,-,TRBJ2-1,CASSQGAGAWFDEQFF,TGCGCCAGCAGCCAAGGTGCGGGGGCCTGGTTCGATGAGCAGTTCTTC
TRBV7-2,-,-,TRBJ1-1,CASSPRSQLYTEAFF,TGTGCCAGCAGCCCCCGGAGCCAATTGTACACTGAAGCTTTCTTT
TRBV9,-,-,TRBJ2-2,CASSTRPGHTNTGELFF,TGTGCCAGCAGCACCCGGCCGGGACATACGAACACCGGGGAGCTGTTTTTT
TRBV19,-,-,TRBJ1-5,CASSIRDMNQPQHF,TGTGCCAGTAGTATCCGAGACATGAATCAGCCCCAGCATTTT